A selection of T cell receptor beta chains follows, all from one sample in a study of blood T cells in healthy people across ages. Using its own MiXCR run on the 5' RACE reads, TCRdb lists one record per CDR3 protein. The sample has approximately 800,000 distinct CDR3 sequences; about 61% are singletons. The sequenced sample consisted of blood. The receptors derive from a man aged 40-50 years in good health. The CDR3 runs from the conserved cysteine through the conserved F or W. The D gene is left open where the match is weak.

D gene	V gene	J gene	CDR3 protein
NA	TRBV6-1	TRBJ2-1	CASEVGALNNEQFF
NA	TRBV4-2	TRBJ2-5	CASSGKGVGEQYF
TRBD1	TRBV18	TRBJ1-6	CASSPGTDYNSPLHF
NA	TRBV24-1	TRBJ2-1	CATAQAHNEQFF
NA	TRBV15	TRBJ2-3	CATSRVGQTYTDTQYF
NA	TRBV7-2	TRBJ1-1	CASSLNQGRTEAFF
TRBD1	TRBV27	TRBJ1-2	CASSSPTGRHGYTF
TRBD2	TRBV20-1	TRBJ2-3	CSATPTSGYTDTQYF
NA	TRBV5-4	TRBJ1-1	CASSLAADGAEAFF
NA	TRBV28	TRBJ2-7	CASRKYVGEQYF
NA	TRBV29-1	TRBJ2-3	CSVESAGVRTDTQYF
NA	TRBV12-3/TRBV12-4	TRBJ1-2	CASSFEEGYTF
TRBD2	TRBV6-2/TRBV6-3	TRBJ2-1	CASSSLSSGAYNEQFF
NA	TRBV20-1	TRBJ2-5	CSASAGVGETQYF
TRBD1	TRBV7-2	TRBJ2-1	CASSPFPRGSYNEQFF